The entry below describes one TCR beta chain. This clone showed up just a few times. It has no known antigen specificity. Base qualities are not provided; no much larger clone lies one nucleotide away. TCRbeta CDR3 regions were amplified from genomic DNA by means of the immunoSEQ Assay, a bias-controlled multiplex PCR. On the study's bioinformatics: The number of nucleated cells in each sample was estimated by amplification of reference gene primers within the assay. To quantify the absolute abundance of each unique TCRbeta CDR3 rearrangement, sequence reads were collapsed and filtered. For each sample, productive Simpson clonality was calculated as the square root of Simpson's diversity index across productive rearrangements. The immuneACCESS repertoire file appears here via TCRdb, limited to in-frame rearrangements. These files lack a portion of the clones; in checked studies, under half of the deficit traces to unresolved V genes, and the cause of the others is not known. V and J calls and clone size come straight from that table; D and trimming were deduced from the DNA. Counted in this sample were around 110,000 clones; roughly 90% of them appeared once. 4.5% to 6% of the sample is taken by the ten largest.

The collaborating institutions used their own protocols to collect whole blood in K2EDTA tubes. For TCRbeta analysis, collaborators shipped samples as frozen whole blood, isolated PBMCs, or DNA extracted from either of those sample types. These data originate in a study of blood T cell repertoires in COVID-19 (dated by TCRdb to the early 2020s). With regard to the full study: The collaborator samples originated in the United States, Italy and Spain and spanned the acute and convalescent phases of COVID-19. The prospective study material was composed of cDNA or gDNA derived from T cells, B-cell-depleted T cells, or PBMCs. Subjects who had been exposed to COVID-19, were actively infected with it, or had recovered from it provided the deeply sampled blood TCRbeta repertoires that made up the dataset. The repertoires were released in a freely available public database meant as a resource for research on the immune response to SARS-CoV-2. The samples were drawn from two sources: the first 160 participants of the ongoing ImmuneRACE study, and fewer than 1,500 subjects contributed by 6 global collaborators. A de-identified subject ID, COVID-19 status, age in years and sex were almost always included in the sample metadata. Where HLA class I and class II types were available, the types were taken from metadata supplied by the sample provider, not from assay-based typing.

V is cut by 5 bases and J by 5 bases, and the space between the germline ends is 16 bases. Reading the germline V gene gives CDR1 MDHEN and CDR2 SYDVKM. Including the terminal cysteine and phenylalanine, the CDR3 comprises 15 residues. Of the read, only the CDR3 DNA is kept; its 45 bases are in frame from base 1. General study outcomes and caveats: Clinical and demographic metadata were provided uncurated, with the amount varying by source and participant.

The sequenced sample was peripheral blood. This clonotype was sampled from a man aged 35 to 55 with active or convalescent COVID-19. The V gene is TRBV28 and the J gene is TRBJ1-5; the best D guess is TRBD1, with 6 bases matching. Read as DNA, the sequence is TGTGCCAGCAGTGACGAAACAGGGCTTTATCAGCCCCAGCATTTT. Its translation reads: CASSDETGLYQPQHF.